The TCR beta chain under discussion was sequenced for a study of vaccination and CD4 T cells after COVID-19. Across the study: A CEFX pool, an HIV-1 Nef pool, or no peptide went to control cultures. Study conclusions and caveats: A median approximately 86% of convalescent patients' SARS-CoV-2-reactive clones emerged only after vaccination. Median reactive clonotypes, those recognizing SARS-CoV-2, rose from about 22 to 38, not significantly. Within the convalescent patients, spike mono-reactivity was found in 304 of 307 vaccine-specific clones.

This clonotype has only a few counts. Its antigen remains unidentified. Treatment in this sample: approximately 9-day PBMC culture with coronavirus spike peptide pools or control peptides (ViraFEST assay). Cultured CD4+ T cells had their DNA profiled by the Oncomine TCR Beta short-read assay. TCRdb redid the calling of the PCR reads with MiXCR, one entry per CDR3 protein. The table has about 21,000 distinct CDR3 sequences, over 35% seen once. The input for sequencing was CD4+ T cells from blood, cultured in vitro, taken before SARS-CoV-2 vaccination. This TCR came from a human donor who received a COVID-19 vaccine.

The CDR3 DNA reads TGTGCCAGCAGTTTCGTCAAGCCGCTTACCGGGGAGCTGTTTTTT. It is translated as CASSFVKPLTGELFF. This chain links TRBV12-3 or TRBV12-4 with TRBJ2-2; D is uncertain. This CDR3 region has 15 residues. V was clipped by 3 bases and J by 5 bases, with 13 bases between them.